The rows below give T cell receptor beta chains drawn from one sample of a study of blood T cell repertoires in COVID-19. Profiled with immunoSEQ multiplex PCR; TCRdb holds only in-frame clones, not every one. The repertoire holds under 250,000 clones, with approximately 82% as singletons. The specimen was peripheral blood. These receptors originate from a man aged 40-49 years with active or convalescent COVID-19. Both conserved end residues are part of each CDR3. A D gene is named only where the DNA matches it firmly. Clone size is given for some rows only: seen once, a few or many times, or a class if the clone is expanded.

d_gene: .; abundance: .; j_gene: TRBJ2-1; v_gene: TRBV7-9; CDR3aa: CASSSGHIFYNEQFF; CDR3nt: TGTGCCAGCAGCTCGGGACATATTTTCTACAATGAGCAGTTCTTC
d_gene: TRBD1; abundance: .; j_gene: TRBJ2-2; v_gene: TRBV6-6; CDR3aa: CASSHPGGFGAGELFF; CDR3nt: TGTGCCAGCAGTCACCCAGGGGGATTTGGCGCCGGGGAGCTGTTTTTT
d_gene: TRBD1; abundance: .; j_gene: TRBJ2-1; v_gene: TRBV7-2; CDR3aa: CASSLEGAEWNEQFF; CDR3nt: TGTGCCAGCAGCTTAGAGGGGGCCGAGTGGAATGAGCAGTTCTTC
d_gene: .; abundance: .; j_gene: TRBJ2-7; v_gene: TRBV3-1/TRBV3-2; CDR3aa: CASSPSGISSYEQYF; CDR3nt: TGTGCCAGCAGCCCGTCGGGTATATCCTCCTACGAGCAGTACTTC
d_gene: .; abundance: .; j_gene: TRBJ1-2; v_gene: TRBV5-1; CDR3aa: CASSFAPGDGYTF; CDR3nt: TGCGCCAGCAGCTTCGCCCCAGGCGACGGCTACACCTTC
d_gene: .; abundance: .; j_gene: TRBJ1-3; v_gene: TRBV23-1; CDR3aa: CASSLRRAILPGNTIYF; CDR3nt: TGCGCCAGCAGTCTCCGGAGGGCGATCCTTCCTGGAAACACCATATATTTT
d_gene: .; abundance: .; j_gene: TRBJ1-1; v_gene: TRBV18; CDR3aa: CASSPQGYNTEAFF; CDR3nt: TGTGCCAGCTCACCTCAGGGGTATAACACTGAAGCTTTCTTT
d_gene: .; abundance: once; j_gene: TRBJ1-2; v_gene: TRBV5-4; CDR3aa: CASSLPQPPSGGGYTF; CDR3nt: TGTGCCAGCAGCTTGCCTCAACCACCCTCAGGTGGGGGCTACACCTTC
d_gene: TRBD2; abundance: .; j_gene: TRBJ2-7; v_gene: TRBV7-6; CDR3aa: CASSLGSGRGTYEQYF; CDR3nt: TGTGCCAGCAGCTTAGGGTCGGGGCGGGGGACCTACGAGCAGTACTTC
d_gene: .; abundance: .; j_gene: TRBJ2-2; v_gene: TRBV12-3/TRBV12-4; CDR3aa: CASLPDLTGELFF; CDR3nt: TGTGCCAGCCTACCCGATCTCACCGGGGAGCTGTTTTTT
d_gene: TRBD2; abundance: .; j_gene: TRBJ2-5; v_gene: TRBV29-1; CDR3aa: CSTSVGTSGKETQYF; CDR3nt: TGCAGCACCTCGGTCGGGACTAGCGGGAAAGAGACCCAGTACTTC